The 10 T cell receptor beta chains below were found in one sample sequenced in a study of long-term antiretroviral therapy in people with HIV. Sequencing relied on immunoSEQ assay v3.0, run at survey level. Libraries were prepared by immunoSEQ multiplex PCR; TCRdb keeps only in-frame clonotypes and omits some of them. The table lists roughly 24,000 clones, around four fifths of them singletons. Sequenced material: unsorted PBMCs, taken 1.6 years after starting antiretroviral therapy. These receptor sequences come from a middle-aged man with HIV.

This chain uses TRBV5-8 with TRBJ1-1; D uncertain. Looked up from germline, CDR1 is SGHTS and CDR2 is YDEGEE. Deletions cut 0 bases from V and 1 base from J, with 13 bases between. CDR3 length equals 16 residues. CDR3 sequence (DNA): TGTGCCAGCAGCTTGGAAACTGTGGGCCCGAACACTGAAGCTTTCTTT. It encodes CASSLETVGPNTEAFF.

The rearrangement uses TRBV7-2 and TRBJ1-2; D call uncertain. There are 14 residues in the CDR3. CDR1 and CDR2 from the germline V gene are SGHTA and FQGNSA. The V gene lost 5 bases and the J gene lost 8 bases, with 18 bases spanning the gap. The CDR3 DNA reads as TGTGCCAGCAGCGTAGGGAGGGTAACTCACGGCTACACCTTC. As protein: CASSVGRVTHGYTF.

J is TRBJ1-5 and V is TRBV2, with D unclear. V was cut by 6 bases and J by 4 bases, with 22 bases left in between. This CDR3 comprises 17 residues. CDR1 and CDR2 from the germline V gene are SNHLY and FYNNEI. The CDR3 sequence: CASRPNFSSQRNQPQHF. The CDR3 DNA reads TGTGCCAGCAGGCCGAACTTTAGCAGCCAGCGAAATCAGCCCCAGCATTTT.

The chain employs TRBV5-1 and TRBJ2-7, with 16 bases fitting TRBD2. The CDR3 is 17 residues long. V was pared by 4 bases and J by 7 bases, with 11 bases of the junction left unmatched. In germline, CDR1 is SGHRS, CDR2 YFSETQ. The DNA for the CDR3 is TGCGCCAGCAGCCCGGGACTAGCGGGAGGGACCGCTCGGGAGCAGTACTTC. This gives the protein CASSPGLAGGTAREQYF.

V gene TRBV13 combines with J gene TRBJ2-1; D is perhaps TRBD1 (6 bases). This CDR3 has 12 residues. Germline lookup yields CDR1 PRHDT and CDR2 FYEKMQ (reference sequence). V was pared by 5 bases and J by 7 bases, with 9 bases between. Here the CDR3 reads CASSPTGNEQFF. CDR3 nucleotide sequence: TGTGCCAGCAGCCCAACAGGGAATGAGCAGTTCTTC.

This clone was observed a single time. V gene TRBV29-1 combines with J gene TRBJ2-7, with 8 bases lining up with TRBD1. CDR3 size: 14 residues. V was pared by 4 bases and J by 0 bases, with 5 bases of the junction left unmatched. Germline V gene data show CDR1 as SQVTM and CDR2 as ANQGSEA. CDR3 residues: CSVAGTGGSYEQYF. CDR3 in DNA: TGCAGCGTTGCCGGGACAGGCGGCTCCTACGAGCAGTACTTC.

The genes are TRBV11-2 and TRBJ2-5; 11 bases match TRBD1. This CDR3 comprises 16 residues. Germline V gene data show CDR1 as SGHAT and CDR2 as FQNNGV. V lost 4 bases, J lost 4 bases, and 8 bases stayed unmatched. In DNA, the CDR3 is TGTGCCAGCAGCTCGCCTGGGGGACAGGGGGGAGAGACCCAGTACTTC. Its protein product is CASSSPGGQGGETQYF.

The rearrangement links TRBV6-5 to TRBJ1-2, with D unresolved. Germline CDR1 is MNHEY and CDR2 is SVGAGI. The CDR3 loop spans 13 amino acids. V was trimmed by 0 bases and J by 2 bases, leaving 4 bases between them. The CDR3 nucleotides are TGTGCCAGCAGTTACTCGGGAAACTATGGCTACACCTTC. It encodes CASSYSGNYGYTF.

The genes are TRBV6-6 and TRBJ2-7; possible D gene TRBD2, 5 bases. The CDR3 has 14 residues. V lost 2 bases to trimming and J lost 0 bases, with 8 bases between them. Germline V gene lookup returns CDR1 MNHNY and CDR2 SVGAGI (reference sequence). DNA for the CDR3: TGTGCCAGCAGTTACGAGCGGAGCTCCTACGAGCAGTACTTC. Translation gives CASSYERSSYEQYF.

This chain uses TRBV5-6 with TRBJ2-2; 10 bases are shared with TRBD2. V lost 3 bases, J lost 4 bases, and 3 bases stayed unmatched. The CDR3 has 15 amino acids. Germline CDR1 is SGHDT and CDR2 is YYEEEE. CDR3 residues: CASSWRLAGTGELFF. CDR3 bases: TGTGCCAGCAGCTGGCGACTAGCGGGCACCGGGGAGCTGTTTTTT.